This TCR beta chain was recovered during a study of T cell repertoires in cytomegalovirus infection. Across the whole study: Public TCR beta signature analysis indicated the presence of both CMV infection and matching HLA type.

The junction had 13 bases not matched to a gene; V was cut back by 9 bases and J by 6 bases. The CDR3 length is 14 residues. Germline assignment: CDR1 MNHEY and CDR2 SMNVEV (reference sequence). This clonotype occurred a few times. Its specificity is unknown. TCRdb recomputed calls from the reads with MiXCR, one row per CDR3 protein. Of 45,000 to 55,000 distinct CDR3 sequences listed, 20% to 25% are singletons. The origin of this receptor is a human donor in good health (CMV status not recorded). Some clones in this sample may be carry-over from other donors' samples. Sample: CD8+ T cells from cultured PBMCs, taken from culture after CMV antigen stimulation. The gene calls are TRBV27 and TRBJ1-1; 7 bases match TRBD1. In DNA form, the CDR3 reads TGTGCCAGTAAGCCGGACGGGCAGGGGGCTGAAGCTTTCTTT. Protein sequence: CASKPDGQGAEAFF.